In its sample, the clone carrying this T cell receptor (beta chain) was seen once. One to two pinch biopsies were taken from the rectum during colonoscopy. Some clones are missing from TCRdb's copy, which holds only in-frame ones; the method was immunoSEQ multiplex PCR. This table has more than 10,000 clones, 60% to 80% appearing once. This record comes from a study of pediatric ulcerative colitis. The sample was gut tissue. The sequence came from a boy younger than 18 who was a control in a study of pediatric ulcerative colitis.

The DNA for the CDR3 is TGTGCCAGCAGCTGGACAGGGCGGGGAGATACGCAGTATTTT. Translated, it gives CASSWTGRGDTQYF. The chain is built from TRBV5-6 and TRBJ2-3; the match to TRBD1 covers 8 bases. V lost 3 bases, J lost 5 bases, and 5 bases stayed unmatched. From germline, CDR1 is SGHDT and CDR2 YYEEEE. The CDR3 spans 14 residues.